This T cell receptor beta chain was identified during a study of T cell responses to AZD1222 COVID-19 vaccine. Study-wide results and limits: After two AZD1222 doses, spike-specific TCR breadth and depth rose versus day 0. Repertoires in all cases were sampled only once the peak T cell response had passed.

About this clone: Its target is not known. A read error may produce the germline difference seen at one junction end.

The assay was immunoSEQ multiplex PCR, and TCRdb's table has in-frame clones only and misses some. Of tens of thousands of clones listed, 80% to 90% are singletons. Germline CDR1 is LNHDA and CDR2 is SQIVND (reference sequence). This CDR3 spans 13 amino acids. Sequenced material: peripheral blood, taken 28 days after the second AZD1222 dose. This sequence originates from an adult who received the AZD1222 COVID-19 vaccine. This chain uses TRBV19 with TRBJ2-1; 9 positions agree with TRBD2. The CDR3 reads CACSGSSYNEQFF. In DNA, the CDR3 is TGTGCCTGTAGCGGGAGCTCCTACAATGAGCAGTTCTTC. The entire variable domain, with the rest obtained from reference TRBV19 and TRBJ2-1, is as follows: DGGITQSPKYLFRKEGQNVTLSCEQNLNHDAMYWYRQDPGQGLRLIYYSQIVNDFQKGDIAEGYSVSREKKESFPLTVTSAQKNPTAFYLCACSGSSYNEQFFGPGTRLTVL.